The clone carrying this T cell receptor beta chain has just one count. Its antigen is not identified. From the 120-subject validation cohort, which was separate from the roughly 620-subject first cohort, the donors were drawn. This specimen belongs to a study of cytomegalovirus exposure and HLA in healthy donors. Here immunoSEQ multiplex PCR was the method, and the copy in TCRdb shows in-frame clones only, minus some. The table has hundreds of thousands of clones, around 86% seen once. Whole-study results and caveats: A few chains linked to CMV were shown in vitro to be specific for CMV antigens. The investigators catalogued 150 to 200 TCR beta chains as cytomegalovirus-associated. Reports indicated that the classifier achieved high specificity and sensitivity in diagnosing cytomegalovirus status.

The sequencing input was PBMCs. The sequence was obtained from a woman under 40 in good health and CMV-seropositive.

For the CDR3, the DNA is TGTGCCAGCAGACCCCCGGGACAACACTCCTACGAGCAGTACTTC. It codes for CASRPPGQHSYEQYF. This chain connects TRBV28 to TRBJ2-7; D possibly corresponds to TRBD1 (6 bases). The CDR3 covers 15 residues. The V gene's germline CDR1 is MDHEN and CDR2 SYDVKM. Trimming pared 6 bases from V and 0 bases from J, leaving 15 bases between.